Listed below are T cell receptor beta chains from one sample, sequenced in a study of CD8+CD57+ T cells in acquired aplastic anemia. Using its own MiXCR run on the reads, TCRdb lists one record per CDR3 protein. This repertoire shows roughly 190,000 distinct CDR3 sequences, approximately 52% found once; its top ten account for about 15%. Sequencing used sorted CD4+, CD8+, or CD8+CD57+ T cells (not recorded which) from PBMCs. The receptors stem from a human donor in good health, serving as a control. The CDR3 runs from the conserved cysteine through the conserved F or W. Fields, in order: D gene, V gene, clone size, J gene, CDR3 DNA, CDR3 protein. The D gene is left open where the match is weak. Clone size is shown for a subset of rows, as once, few, many or a class of expanded clone.

d_call: TRBD1; v_call: TRBV20-1; clone_size: NA; j_call: TRBJ1-6; cdr3_nt: TGCAGTGCTAGAGATCGGAACAGGGGCCTTAATTCACCCCTCCACTTT; cdr3_aa: CSARDRNRGLNSPLHF
d_call: NA; v_call: TRBV6-4; clone_size: NA; j_call: TRBJ1-4; cdr3_nt: TGTGCCAGCAGTGAAGGTCGAGGTACAACTAATGAAAAACTGTTTTTT; cdr3_aa: CASSEGRGTTNEKLFF
d_call: TRBD2; v_call: TRBV7-2; clone_size: many; j_call: TRBJ2-3; cdr3_nt: TGTGCCAGCAGCTTAGGGCTAGCGGGGGGAAGCACAGATACGCAGTATTTT; cdr3_aa: CASSLGLAGGSTDTQYF
d_call: TRBD1; v_call: TRBV12-3/TRBV12-4; clone_size: NA; j_call: TRBJ2-6; cdr3_nt: TGTGCCAGCAGACCCCGGGACAGACCGCTGACTTTC; cdr3_aa: CASRPRDRPLTF
d_call: NA; v_call: TRBV19; clone_size: NA; j_call: TRBJ1-3; cdr3_nt: TGTGCCAGTAGTATTTCGAAGGGGTCGGCAGCAGGGTCCGGAAACACCATATATTTT; cdr3_aa: CASSISKGSAAGSGNTIYF
d_call: TRBD1; v_call: TRBV7-9; clone_size: NA; j_call: TRBJ2-5; cdr3_nt: TGTGCCAGCAGCTTTAGGGACAGACCATTTAAAGAGACCCAGTACTTC; cdr3_aa: CASSFRDRPFKETQYF
d_call: TRBD1; v_call: TRBV6-6; clone_size: NA; j_call: TRBJ1-2; cdr3_nt: TGTGCCATCGCCCCTGGGGGACAGGGTCTTGGGAACTATGGCTACACCTTC; cdr3_aa: CAIAPGGQGLGNYGYTF
d_call: TRBD1; v_call: TRBV2; clone_size: few; j_call: TRBJ1-5; cdr3_nt: TGTGCCAGCAGCGGACAGGGACACAATCAGCCCCAGCATTTT; cdr3_aa: CASSGQGHNQPQHF
d_call: NA; v_call: TRBV20-1; clone_size: NA; j_call: TRBJ2-7; cdr3_nt: TGCAGTGCCCAGCTCCCTGGCGAGCAGTACTTC; cdr3_aa: CSAQLPGEQYF
d_call: NA; v_call: TRBV12-3/TRBV12-4; clone_size: many; j_call: TRBJ1-3; cdr3_nt: TGTGCCAGCAGATCGCTAGACTCTGGAAACACCATATATTTT; cdr3_aa: CASRSLDSGNTIYF
d_call: TRBD1; v_call: TRBV7-3; clone_size: many; j_call: TRBJ2-1; cdr3_nt: TGTGCCAGCAGCTTGACCGGGACAGGGAACAATGAGCAGTTCTTC; cdr3_aa: CASSLTGTGNNEQFF
d_call: TRBD1; v_call: TRBV5-1; clone_size: NA; j_call: TRBJ1-6; cdr3_nt: TGCGCCAGCAGCCGCACAGCCGACAGGGTTAATTCACCCCTCCACTTT; cdr3_aa: CASSRTADRVNSPLHF
d_call: NA; v_call: TRBV19; clone_size: many; j_call: TRBJ2-3; cdr3_nt: TGTGCCAGTAGTATTTTCCAGATCACAGATACGCAGTATTTT; cdr3_aa: CASSIFQITDTQYF
d_call: NA; v_call: TRBV2; clone_size: few; j_call: TRBJ2-1; cdr3_nt: TGTGCCAGCAGCCTACTAGTTGTAAGGAATGAGCAGTTCTTC; cdr3_aa: CASSLLVVRNEQFF
d_call: NA; v_call: TRBV10-3; clone_size: NA; j_call: TRBJ1-2; cdr3_nt: TGTGCCATCAGGGGGGCGGACTATGGCTACACCTTC; cdr3_aa: CAIRGADYGYTF
d_call: TRBD1; v_call: TRBV30; clone_size: once; j_call: TRBJ2-2; cdr3_nt: TGTGCCTGGGGGACAGGGGGCTGGTCCGGGGAGCTGTTTTTT; cdr3_aa: CAWGTGGWSGELFF
d_call: NA; v_call: TRBV19; clone_size: many; j_call: TRBJ1-2; cdr3_nt: TGTGCCAGTAGAAACACGGCTAACTATGGCTACACCTTC; cdr3_aa: CASRNTANYGYTF
d_call: TRBD1; v_call: TRBV9; clone_size: NA; j_call: TRBJ1-3; cdr3_nt: TGTGCCAGCAGCGTTAGGGGGACAGGGAAGGGCGGAAACACCATATATTTT; cdr3_aa: CASSVRGTGKGGNTIYF
d_call: TRBD2; v_call: TRBV7-2; clone_size: many; j_call: TRBJ2-5; cdr3_nt: TGTGCCAGCAGCTTAGGTTTAACTAGCGGGGGGGCGGAGACCCAGTACTTC; cdr3_aa: CASSLGLTSGGAETQYF
d_call: TRBD1; v_call: TRBV20-1; clone_size: many; j_call: TRBJ2-7; cdr3_nt: TGCAGTGCCCTTCCCCGGACAGGGGGCTACGAGCAGTACTTC; cdr3_aa: CSALPRTGGYEQYF
d_call: TRBD1; v_call: TRBV20-1; clone_size: many; j_call: TRBJ1-2; cdr3_nt: TGCAGTGCTAGGGAGGACAGGGTATATTGGAACTATGGCTACACCTTC; cdr3_aa: CSAREDRVYWNYGYTF
d_call: NA; v_call: TRBV19; clone_size: NA; j_call: TRBJ1-2; cdr3_nt: TGTGCCAGCCATAGGGACCAGGGGCCAAGTGGCTACACCTTC; cdr3_aa: CASHRDQGPSGYTF
d_call: NA; v_call: TRBV7-6; clone_size: many; j_call: TRBJ2-5; cdr3_nt: TGTGCCAGCAGGGGGGGAGGAGAGACCCAGTACTTC; cdr3_aa: CASRGGGETQYF
d_call: NA; v_call: TRBV7-3; clone_size: once; j_call: TRBJ1-2; cdr3_nt: TGTGCCAGCAGCAAAACGGACAGTTGGGATGGCTACACCTTC; cdr3_aa: CASSKTDSWDGYTF
d_call: NA; v_call: TRBV2; clone_size: NA; j_call: TRBJ2-7; cdr3_nt: TGTGCCAGCAGTGGGTACACGGTTGGCGCGGGACACGTGCAGTACTTC; cdr3_aa: CASSGYTVGAGHVQYF
d_call: NA; v_call: TRBV4-3; clone_size: many; j_call: TRBJ2-6; cdr3_nt: TGCGCCAGCAGCCAAGATAGGACTTCCTCTGGGGCCAACGTCCTGACTTTC; cdr3_aa: CASSQDRTSSGANVLTF
d_call: NA; v_call: TRBV6-2/TRBV6-3; clone_size: many; j_call: TRBJ1-2; cdr3_nt: TGTGCCAGCAGCCTACTAGAGACGGTAAACTATGGCTACACCTTC; cdr3_aa: CASSLLETVNYGYTF
d_call: NA; v_call: TRBV29-1; clone_size: NA; j_call: TRBJ2-5; cdr3_nt: TGCAGCCTTGGGCAGACCCATGGGACCCAGTACTTC; cdr3_aa: CSLGQTHGTQYF
d_call: NA; v_call: TRBV9; clone_size: NA; j_call: TRBJ1-1; cdr3_nt: TGTGCCAGCAGCGTCTTAGCGGGGGGAAGCACTGAAGCTTTCTTT; cdr3_aa: CASSVLAGGSTEAFF
d_call: NA; v_call: TRBV12-3/TRBV12-4; clone_size: NA; j_call: TRBJ2-2; cdr3_nt: TGTGCCAGCAGTTTCCGGATATCCGGGGAACTGTTTTTT; cdr3_aa: CASSFRISGELFF
d_call: TRBD1; v_call: TRBV10-1; clone_size: NA; j_call: TRBJ2-7; cdr3_nt: TGCGCCAGCAGCCGGGACAGCGGTTACGAGCAGTACTTC; cdr3_aa: CASSRDSGYEQYF
d_call: NA; v_call: TRBV29-1; clone_size: NA; j_call: TRBJ2-7; cdr3_nt: TGCAGCGTTGAAGACGGCACCTACGAGCAGTACTTC; cdr3_aa: CSVEDGTYEQYF
d_call: TRBD2; v_call: TRBV2; clone_size: NA; j_call: TRBJ2-7; cdr3_nt: TGTGCCAGCAGCATGTCTGGCGGGAGTCTTTACGAGCAGTACTTC; cdr3_aa: CASSMSGGSLYEQYF